This TCR beta chain was sequenced for a study of cytotoxic CD8 clonotypes in ibrutinib-treated CLL. Trimming stripped 5 bases from V and 7 bases from J, with 26 bases between. The CDR3 sequence is 17 residues long. Germline V gene data show CDR1 as SEHNR and CDR2 as FQNEAQ (reference sequence). Clones were read by immunoSEQ multiplex PCR, and TCRdb kept only the in-frame ones, dropping some. The table has over 200,000 clones, roughly three quarters seen once. The chain links TRBV7-9 to TRBJ2-5; a possible D gene is TRBD1 (5 bases). The TCR comes from a human donor with chronic lymphocytic leukemia. Source: PBMCs, taken after 12 months of ibrutinib treatment. The CDR3, as DNA: TGTGCCAGCAGCCACACTGGTGGGGCCTCGGCGTTGGGGACCCAGTACTTC. This codes for CASSHTGGASALGTQYF.